The source of this T cell receptor beta chain is a study of Ad26.COV2.S vaccination and SARS-CoV-2 variants. The germline V gene has CDR1 SGHVS and CDR2 FNYEAQ. This CDR3 has 15 residues. The germline V and J ends were trimmed by 5 bases and 0 bases, with 13 bases remaining between them. Sequencing used immunoSEQ multiplex PCR; TCRdb keeps in-frame clones, though not all of them. Here the sample spans roughly 460,000 clones, 70% to 90% being singletons. Indicated treatment: approximately 18 received Ad26.COV2.S at low or high dose, single or two shots; a few received placebo; per-sample allocation not given. Sampling happened 63 days after the first vaccine or placebo injection.

This sequence originates from a person between 18 and 65 years old who received the Ad26.COV2.S COVID-19 vaccine or a placebo. The chain carries TRBV7-6 and TRBJ1-1, with D hard to call. The material sequenced was peripheral blood, taken in a trial of Ad26.COV2.S vaccine versus placebo. The CDR3 nucleotides are TGTGCCAGCAGCCCCGGACGCCGCATGAACACTGAAGCTTTCTTT. Residues: CASSPGRRMNTEAFF.